One and the same sample provided the 3 T cell receptor beta chains below, sequenced in a study of control samples from healthy donors and cancer patients. The table came from immunoSEQ multiplex PCR; TCRdb's copy has only in-frame clones and leaves some out. The sample includes approximately 170,000 clones, more than 85% seen only once; the top ten take 0.55% to 0.7%. Sequencing was performed on blood. These receptors all come from a young woman in good health.

The chain uses TRBV29-1 and TRBJ2-3, with a tentative D call TRBD2 (7 bases). The germline V and J ends were trimmed by 2 bases and 14 bases, with 14 bases remaining between them. Per germline, CDR1 SQVTM and CDR2 ANQGSEA. CDR3 length equals 11 residues. The CDR3 DNA reads TGCAGCGTTGAACGGGGGGCCCGGTGGTATTTT. It encodes CSVERGARWYF.

V and J are TRBV19 and TRBJ2-7; TRBD1 matches at 9 bases. V lost 4 bases and J lost 7; bases outside the gene matches: 14. In germline, CDR1 is LNHDA, CDR2 SQIVND (reference sequence). This CDR3 has 16 amino acids. In DNA form, the CDR3 reads TGTGCCAGTAGTACCCGCCGGGACAGGGAATTGAGGGAGCAGTACTTC. Its protein is CASSTRRDRELREQYF.

The V gene is TRBV27, the J gene TRBJ1-6, with D hard to call. CDR3 length equals 12 residues. V was pared by 4 bases and J by 10 bases, with 8 bases between. Germline CDR1 and CDR2: MNHEY and SMNVEV (reference sequence). The CDR3 DNA reads as TGTGCCAGCAGTTCTGGAACGTCACCCCTCCACTTT. It translates to CASSSGTSPLHF.